Listed below are T cell receptor beta chains from one sample, sequenced in a study of CD8 T cells in Susac syndrome. From the immunoSEQ multiplex PCR reads, TCRdb called clonotypes with MiXCR, one entry per CDR3 protein. The sample holds around 110,000 distinct CDR3 sequences, approximately 95% seen once. Specimen: CD8+ T cells from PBMCs. These receptors were collected from a human donor with Susac syndrome. The conserved cysteine and the conserved F or W are not part of the CDR3 here. D genes are given only for firm matches.

cdr3_aa | d_call | j_call | v_call
ASRGQFGDGYT | TRBD1 | TRBJ1-2 | TRBV2
ASSLALAGGPATDTQY | TRBD2 | TRBJ2-3 | TRBV7-2
ASSEGGPSREKLF | . | TRBJ1-4 | TRBV2
ASSLSRGTEAF | . | TRBJ1-1 | TRBV27
SATRRGGKSYEQY | . | TRBJ2-7 | TRBV20-1
ASSYSSGANEQY | . | TRBJ2-7 | TRBV6-5
ATRDRVFGNEKLF | TRBD1 | TRBJ1-4 | TRBV6-5
ASSLDHGGANEQF | . | TRBJ2-1 | TRBV5-1
ASSESSNYGYT | . | TRBJ1-2 | TRBV2
ASSDLDGASYNEQF | . | TRBJ2-1 | TRBV2
ASSYSKRGGYNEQF | TRBD2 | TRBJ2-1 | TRBV6-5
ASSLARLATQY | . | TRBJ2-5 | TRBV12-3/TRBV12-4
ASSSEDNWEQY | . | TRBJ2-5 | TRBV11-2
ASSIGTGFYEQY | TRBD1 | TRBJ2-7 | TRBV19
ASSSTNEKLF | . | TRBJ1-4 | TRBV7-9
ASSWGDRGTLSPLH | . | TRBJ1-6 | TRBV5-4
SVEEGVRDRGNEQY | TRBD1 | TRBJ2-7 | TRBV29-1
SATSGGSSYNEQF | TRBD2 | TRBJ2-1 | TRBV20-1
ATLPGQKNTGELF | . | TRBJ2-2 | TRBV21-1
ASSSPRGHQETQY | . | TRBJ2-5 | TRBV5-6
ASSHSDSSGANVLT | . | TRBJ2-6 | TRBV23-1
SVEDQSTYEQY | . | TRBJ2-7 | TRBV29-1
ASSAGGKGPDTQY | . | TRBJ2-3 | TRBV9
SVEGEDNEQF | . | TRBJ2-1 | TRBV29-1
SVAVEGAVGYT | TRBD1 | TRBJ1-2 | TRBV29-1
ASSIGQGVGNTEAF | TRBD1 | TRBJ1-1 | TRBV19
ASSFPGGLNTEAF | . | TRBJ1-1 | TRBV7-6
ASRGTSGGETQY | TRBD2 | TRBJ2-5 | TRBV2
SVEGLAGAYNEQF | TRBD2 | TRBJ2-1 | TRBV29-1
ASSSYITILATGNEQF | . | TRBJ2-1 | TRBV13
SVGTGSYEQY | TRBD1 | TRBJ2-7 | TRBV29-1